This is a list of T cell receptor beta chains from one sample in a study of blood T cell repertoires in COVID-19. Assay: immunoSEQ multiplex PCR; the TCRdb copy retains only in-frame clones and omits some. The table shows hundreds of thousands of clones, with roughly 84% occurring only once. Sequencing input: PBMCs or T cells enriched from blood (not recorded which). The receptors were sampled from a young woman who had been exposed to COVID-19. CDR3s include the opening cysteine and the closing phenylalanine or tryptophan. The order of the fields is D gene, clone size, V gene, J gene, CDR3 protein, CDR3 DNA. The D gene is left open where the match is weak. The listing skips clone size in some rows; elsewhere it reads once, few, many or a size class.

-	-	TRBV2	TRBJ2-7	CASSGGGTYEQYF	TGTGCCAGCAGTGGAGGCGGAACCTACGAGCAGTACTTC
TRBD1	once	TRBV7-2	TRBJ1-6	CASSLLGQGYSPLHF	TGTGCCAGCAGCTTATTGGGACAGGGGTATTCACCCCTCCACTTT
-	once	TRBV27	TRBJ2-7	CASSVTGSEQYF	TGTGCCAGCAGTGTTACAGGGAGCGAGCAGTACTTC
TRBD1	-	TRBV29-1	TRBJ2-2	CSGAQGASGGELFF	TGCAGCGGAGCACAGGGGGCTAGTGGCGGGGAGCTGTTTTTT
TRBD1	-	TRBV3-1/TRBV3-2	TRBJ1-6	CASSRQGASYNSPLHF	TGTGCCAGCAGCCGACAGGGGGCTTCCTATAATTCACCCCTCCACTTT
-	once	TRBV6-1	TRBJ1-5	CASSEDSLNSNQPQHF	TGTGCCAGCAGCGAAGACTCACTAAATAGCAATCAGCCCCAGCATTTT
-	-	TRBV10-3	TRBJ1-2	CAISLANYGYTF	TGTGCCATCAGCCTAGCTAACTATGGCTACACCTTC
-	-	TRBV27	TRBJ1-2	CASSPSGNYGYTF	TGTGCCAGCAGCCCCTCCGGGAACTATGGCTACACCTTC
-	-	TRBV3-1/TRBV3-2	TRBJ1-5	CASSQGSGDSNQPQHF	TGTGCCAGCAGCCAAGGTTCAGGGGATAGCAATCAGCCCCAGCATTTT
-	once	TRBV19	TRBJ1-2	CASRTRNWSYTF	TGTGCCAGCCGGACTAGGAACTGGAGCTACACCTTC
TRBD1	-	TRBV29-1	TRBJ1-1	CSDRQGNDVIAFF	TGCAGCGACCGACAGGGGAACGATGTAATTGCTTTCTTT
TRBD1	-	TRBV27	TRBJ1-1	CASRLTQGGTEAFF	TGTGCCAGCAGATTGACGCAGGGGGGCACTGAAGCTTTCTTT
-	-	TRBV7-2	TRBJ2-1	CASSPSPGGEQFF	TGTGCCAGCAGCCCGTCTCCAGGAGGGGAGCAGTTCTTC
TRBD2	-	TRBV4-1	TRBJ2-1	CASSQGLAGRKEQFF	TGCGCCAGCAGCCAGGGACTAGCGGGAAGGAAGGAGCAGTTCTTC
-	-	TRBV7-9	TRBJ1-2	CASSLFGVREDYGYTF	TGTGCCAGCAGCTTATTTGGGGTCAGGGAGGACTATGGCTACACCTTC
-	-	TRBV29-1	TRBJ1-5	CSVAIGGYSNQPQHF	TGCAGCGTTGCGATCGGGGGATATAGCAATCAGCCCCAGCATTTT
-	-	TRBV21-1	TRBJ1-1	CASSKTTRNTEAFF	TGTGCCAGCAGCAAGACAACACGGAACACTGAAGCTTTCTTT
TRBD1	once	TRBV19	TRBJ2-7	CASSGQGDTYEQYF	TGTGCCAGTAGTGGACAGGGTGATACCTACGAGCAGTACTTC
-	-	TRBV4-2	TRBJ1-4	CASSLIQNEKLFF	TGTGCCAGCAGCCTCATCCAGAATGAAAAACTGTTTTTT
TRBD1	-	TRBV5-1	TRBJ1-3	CASSLKGTGFSGNTIYF	TGCGCCAGCAGCTTGAAGGGGACAGGTTTCTCTGGAAACACCATATATTTT
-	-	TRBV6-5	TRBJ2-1	CASSLTALRNEQFF	TGTGCCAGCAGCCTTACCGCGTTGAGGAATGAGCAGTTCTTC
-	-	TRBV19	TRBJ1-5	CASSHRANQPQHF	TGTGCCAGTAGTCACAGAGCAAATCAGCCCCAGCATTTT
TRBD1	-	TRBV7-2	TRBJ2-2	CASSWDRGRGELFF	TGTGCCAGCAGCTGGGACAGGGGAAGGGGGGAGCTGTTTTTT
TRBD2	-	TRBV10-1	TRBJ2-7	CASSRLAGDEQYF	TGCGCCAGCAGTAGACTAGCGGGAGACGAGCAGTACTTC
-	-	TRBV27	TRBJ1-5	CASNSGGSNQPQHF	TGTGCCAGCAATAGCGGCGGAAGCAATCAGCCCCAGCATTTT
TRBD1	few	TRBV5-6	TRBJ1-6	CASSLTGGSPLHF	TGTGCCAGCAGCTTAACAGGGGGCTCACCCCTCCACTTT
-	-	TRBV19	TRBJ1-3	CASWTDAFSGNTIYF	TGTGCCAGTTGGACAGACGCTTTCTCTGGAAACACCATATATTTT
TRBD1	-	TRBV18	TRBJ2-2	CASSPGTGATGELFF	TGTGCCAGCTCACCGGGGACAGGGGCCACCGGGGAGCTGTTTTTT
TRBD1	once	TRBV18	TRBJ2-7	CASSAGTDNEQYF	TGTGCCAGCTCAGCCGGGACAGACAACGAGCAGTACTTC
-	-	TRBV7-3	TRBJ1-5	CASSLTSDSYQPQHF	TGTGCCAGCAGCTTAACGTCCGACAGCTATCAGCCCCAGCATTTT
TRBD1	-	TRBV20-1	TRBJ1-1	CSASRTGGSAEAFF	TGCAGTGCTAGTCGGACAGGGGGCTCGGCTGAAGCTTTCTTT
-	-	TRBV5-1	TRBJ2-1	CASSSQLGGHYNEQFF	TGCGCCAGCAGCTCGCAGCTGGGGGGTCACTACAATGAGCAGTTCTTC
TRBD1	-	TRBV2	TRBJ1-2	CASSGRTGGMRYGYTF	TGTGCCAGCTCAGGGCGGACAGGGGGCATGCGCTATGGCTACACCTTC
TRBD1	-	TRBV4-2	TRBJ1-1	CASSQDPQYRGNTEAFF	TGTGCCAGCAGCCAAGATCCTCAGTACAGGGGGAACACTGAAGCTTTCTTT
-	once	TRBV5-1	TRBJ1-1	CASSWGRTEAFF	TGCGCCAGCAGCTGGGGGCGGACTGAAGCTTTCTTT
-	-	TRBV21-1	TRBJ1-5	CASRRDASTYQPQHF	TGTGCCAGCCGGAGGGACGCCTCTACCTATCAGCCCCAGCATTTT
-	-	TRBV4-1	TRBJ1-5	CASSQGTVSNQPQHF	TGCGCCAGCAGCCAAGGGACAGTGAGCAATCAGCCCCAGCATTTT
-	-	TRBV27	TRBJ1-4	CASSRQTGNEKLFF	TGTGCCAGCAGCAGACAGACCGGCAACGAAAAACTGTTTTTT
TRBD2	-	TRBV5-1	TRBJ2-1	CASSSPSRTSGKYEQFF	TGCGCCAGCAGCTCTCCTTCGCGGACTAGCGGGAAGTATGAGCAGTTCTTC
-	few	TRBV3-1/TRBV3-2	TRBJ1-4	CASSRLLGGEKLFF	TGTGCCAGCAGCCGACTTCTCGGGGGTGAAAAACTGTTTTTT
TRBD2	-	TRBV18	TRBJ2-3	CASSPGASGRTDTQYF	TGTGCCAGCTCACCAGGGGCTAGCGGGAGGACAGATACGCAGTATTTT
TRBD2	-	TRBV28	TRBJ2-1	CASSPGLAGDPRGEQFF	TGTGCCAGCAGTCCCGGACTAGCGGGGGACCCGCGTGGGGAGCAGTTCTTC